These 25 T cell receptor beta chains came from one sample sequenced in a study of blood T cell repertoires in COVID-19. Assay used: immunoSEQ multiplex PCR; TCRdb lists only in-frame clones, some missing. This sample yields about 150,000 clones, of which 87% are seen a single time; approximately 4.3% belongs to the top ten. What was sequenced was PBMCs or T cells enriched from blood (not recorded which). The receptors were sampled from a woman in her forties who had been exposed to COVID-19.

This clone was observed once. CDR3: CASSQGGTGHEKLFF. In nucleotides, the CDR3 is TGTGCCAGCAGCCAAGGTGGGACAGGGCACGAAAAACTGTTTTTT. The chain couples TRBV14 to TRBJ1-4, with TRBD1 matching over 9 bases. The germline V gene encodes CDR1 SGHDN and CDR2 FVKESK. The ends lost 1 base at V and 8 bases at J; junction bases unmatched: 5. CDR3 length: 15 residues.

The chain has TRBV9 and TRBJ2-1, with 8 bases that match TRBD2. Trimming cost V 7 bases and J 6 bases; bases outside gene matches: 6. The CDR3 totals 13 residues. Germline lookup yields CDR1 SGDLS and CDR2 YYNGEE. Written as DNA, the CDR3 is TGTGCCAGCTCCTCCGGGACTAGCAATGAGCAGTTCTTC. This codes for CASSSGTSNEQFF.

The V and J genes are TRBV5-6 and TRBJ1-2; 7 bases are shared with TRBD1. The CDR3 sequence is 15 residues long. J lost 5 bases, V lost 5 bases, and 12 bases had no gene match. Per the germline V gene, CDR1 is SGHDT and CDR2 is YYEEEE. The chain's CDR3 is CASSVRDRWRYGYTF. In DNA form, the CDR3 reads TGTGCCAGCAGTGTCCGGGACAGATGGAGGTATGGCTACACCTTC. Looking up the rest from reference TRBV5-6 and TRBJ1-2 gives the full variable domain: DAGVTQSPTHLIKTRGQQVTLRCSPKSGHDTVSWYQQALGQGPQFIFQYYEEEERQRGNFPDRFSGHQFPNYSSELNVNALLLGDSALYLCASSVRDRWRYGYTFGSGTRLTVV.

The CDR3 sequence is CASRGETGGTGELFF. CDR3 DNA sequence: TGTGCCAGCAGGGGAGAGACAGGGGGCACCGGGGAGCTGTTTTTT. This sequence joins TRBV2 and TRBJ2-2, with 9 bases matching TRBD1. CDR3 size: 15 residues. Germline V gene lookup returns CDR1 SNHLY and CDR2 FYNNEI. With 6 bases clipped from V and 4 bases from J, the junction kept 6 bases outside the gene matches.

The rearrangement joins TRBV18 to TRBJ1-5, with D unclear. Trimming stripped 3 bases from V and 6 bases from J, with 12 bases between. The CDR3 runs to 14 residues. Per the germline V gene, CDR1 is KGHSH and CDR2 is LQKENI. The CDR3 nucleotides are TGTGCCAGCTCACCGGACCGAGGGAGTCAGCCCCAGCATTTT. This codes for CASSPDRGSQPQHF.

This chain connects TRBV28 to TRBJ1-2; D is ambiguous. The germline CDR1 and CDR2 sequences are MDHEN and SYDVKM. There are 12 residues in the CDR3. The ends were cut back, 10 bases at V and 2 bases at J, with 11 bases in the middle. CDR3 region: CAIRGRNYGYTF. CDR3 in DNA: TGTGCCATCCGCGGGAGAAACTATGGCTACACCTTC.

V and J are TRBV14 and TRBJ2-3; a weak D match, TRBD2 (7 bases). CDR3 size: 17 residues. Germline V gene lookup returns CDR1 SGHDN and CDR2 FVKESK. V was clipped by 0 bases and J by 3 bases, with 16 bases between them. CDR3 in amino acids: CASSQESGGMATDTQYF. The DNA for the CDR3 is TGTGCCAGCAGCCAAGAATCGGGGGGCATGGCGACAGATACGCAGTATTTT.

The chain uses TRBV7-6 and TRBJ2-5; TRBD1 aligns across 7 bases. Trimming removed 4 bases from V and 8 bases from J; junction bases left unmatched: 13. The CDR3 runs 15 residues. Germline V CDR1 and CDR2: SGHVS, FNYEAQ. DNA for the CDR3: TGTGCCAGCAGCTCATCTTGGACAGGCGTTCGTACCCAGTACTTC. Protein product: CASSSSWTGVRTQYF. Drawing the rest from reference TRBV7-6 and TRBJ2-5, the complete variable domain is GAGVSQSPRYKVTKRGQDVALRCDPISGHVSLYWYRQALGQGPEFLTYFNYEAQQDKSGLPNDRFSAERPEGSISTLTIQRTEQRDSAMYRCASSSSWTGVRTQYFGPGTRLLVL.

The CDR3: CASRLQVDQPQHF. The CDR3 coding sequence is TGTGCCAGCAGGTTACAGGTCGATCAGCCCCAGCATTTT. The V call is TRBV6-5, the J call TRBJ1-5; D possibly corresponds to TRBD1 (5 bases). Between the trimmed V and J ends, which lost 6 bases and 5 bases, there was a span of 11 bases. The CDR3 runs to 13 residues. CDR1 is MNHEY, CDR2 SVGAGI, per germline.

The chain has TRBV4-1 and TRBJ1-2, with 11 bases lining up with TRBD1. V shed 1 base and J 8 bases; nucleotides not matched to a gene: 9. The CDR3 length is 16 residues. Per germline, CDR1 MGHRA and CDR2 YSYEKL. CDR3 sequence (DNA): TGCGCCAGCAGCCAAGCCGGAGGACAGGGGGCTGGGGGCTACACCTTC. Its translation is CASSQAGGQGAGGYTF.

This clone was seen once. The V and J genes are TRBV28 and TRBJ1-5; D is perhaps TRBD1 (5 bases). Germline-derived CDR1 and CDR2 are MDHEN and SYDVKM. The CDR3 has 14 amino acids. Trimming pared 6 bases from V and 4 bases from J, leaving 13 bases between. This chain's CDR3 is CASREGRRNQPQHF. The CDR3 DNA is TGTGCCAGCAGAGAGGGGAGGAGGAATCAGCCCCAGCATTTT.

V usage is TRBV6-5 and J usage is TRBJ1-3; 8 bases match TRBD1. From germline, CDR1 is MNHEY and CDR2 SVGAGI. J was trimmed by 5 bases and V by 6 bases; bases with no gene match: 9. The CDR3 covers 15 residues. Here the CDR3 reads CASSYTRQGRNTIYF. The CDR3 coding sequence is TGTGCCAGCAGCTATACCAGACAGGGGCGAAACACCATATATTTT.

The V call is TRBV3-1 (or the pseudogene TRBV3-2), the J call TRBJ2-2; TRBD1 is a possible D gene (10 bases). V was pared by 1 base and J by 9 bases, with 27 bases between. Germline V gene sequence: CDR1 LGHDT, CDR2 YNNKEL (reference sequence). This CDR3 has 19 residues. CDR3 region: CASSQVHRQGASGNRELFF. CDR3 bases: TGTGCCAGCAGCCAAGTTCACAGACAGGGGGCTAGCGGGAATAGGGAGCTGTTTTTT.

The chain is built from TRBV4-3 and TRBJ1-2, with D perhaps matching TRBD1 (5 bases). Deletions cut 1 base from V and 1 base from J, with 19 bases between. Germline V lookup: CDR1 LGHNA, CDR2 YSLEER. The CDR3 length is 18 residues. CDR3: CASSQGPLRGVLNYGYTF. CDR3 sequence (DNA): TGCGCCAGCAGCCAAGGACCCCTCCGGGGGGTCCTTAACTATGGCTACACCTTC.

The rearrangement joins TRBV5-6 to TRBJ2-3; TRBD2 matches 10 bases. The CDR3 has 16 residues. Germline V lookup: CDR1 SGHDT, CDR2 YYEEEE. Unmatched junction bases numbered 7, after V lost 1 base and J lost 5 bases. The CDR3 region has the DNA TGTGCCAGCAGCTTGAACCCTAGCGGGAGACTAGATACGCAGTATTTT. Protein product: CASSLNPSGRLDTQYF.

The J gene is TRBJ1-5, the V gene TRBV19; 12 bases match TRBD1. J gave up 5 bases and V 5 bases, and 7 bases lay outside the gene matches. In germline, CDR1 is LNHDA, CDR2 SQIVND (reference sequence). This CDR3 has 16 amino acids. CDR3 loop: CASSPRDRGLDQPQHF. DNA for the CDR3: TGTGCCAGTAGTCCGCGGGACAGGGGGCTCGATCAGCCCCAGCATTTT.

Here the CDR3 reads CASSQNTGGGYTF. CDR3 DNA: TGCGCCAGCAGCCAAAATACAGGGGGAGGCTACACCTTC. J is TRBJ1-2 and V is TRBV4-1; 8 bases match TRBD1. V gave up 2 bases and J gave up 8 bases; unmatched junction bases: 4. The germline gives CDR1 MGHRA, CDR2 YSYEKL. The CDR3 runs 13 residues.

V usage is TRBV5-1 and J usage is TRBJ2-2; D perhaps matches TRBD1 (6 bases). Trimming shortened V by 4 bases and J by 0 bases, and 13 bases separated the two germline ends. From germline, CDR1 is SGHRS and CDR2 YFSETQ. The CDR3 sequence is 16 residues long. CDR3 bases: TGCGCCAGCAGCACGCCACAGGGACCGAACACCGGGGAGCTGTTTTTT. This sequence encodes CASSTPQGPNTGELFF.

The chain employs TRBV6-5 and TRBJ2-7; D not resolved. The germline CDR1 and CDR2 sequences are MNHEY and SVGAGI. The V and J ends lost 10 bases and 1 base respectively, with 14 bases between them. The CDR3 is 13 amino acids. Here the CDR3 DNA reads TGTGCCACCATGACACAAGAGTCCTACGAGCAGTACTTC. This translates into CATMTQESYEQYF.

The chain recombines TRBV7-2 with TRBJ1-5; D is undetermined. V was shortened by 2 bases and J by 1 base, with 3 bases between the two germline ends. The CDR3 sequence is 13 residues long. Germline V lookup: CDR1 SGHTA, CDR2 FQGNSA. This chain's CDR3 is CASSLSSNQPQHF. The CDR3 DNA is TGTGCCAGCAGCTTATCAAGCAATCAGCCCCAGCATTTT.

CDR3 protein: CASSQTGGLYEQYF. The CDR3, as DNA: TGTGCCAGCAGCCAGACAGGGGGCTTGTACGAGCAGTACTTC. This chain connects TRBV7-9 to TRBJ2-7; 10 nucleotides agree with TRBD1. Losses at the gene ends were 5 bases for V and 4 bases for J; bases not matched to a gene: 5. Germline loops: CDR1 SEHNR, CDR2 FQNEAQ (reference sequence). This CDR3 has 14 residues.

CDR3 amino acids: CASSQVVGERGEYNEQFF. The CDR3 region has the DNA TGTGCCAGCAGCCAAGTAGTGGGGGAGCGGGGGGAGTACAATGAGCAGTTCTTC. The rearrangement uses TRBV4-2 and TRBJ2-1; 9 bases map to TRBD2. Trimming removed 1 base from V and 4 bases from J; junction bases left unmatched: 11. The CDR3 is 18 residues long. The germline CDR1 and CDR2 sequences are LGHNA and YNFKEQ.

This chain connects TRBV7-9 to TRBJ1-6; 8 bases are a match to TRBD1. V shed 2 bases, J shed 9 bases, and the junction held 9 bases outside the gene matches. The germline CDR1 and CDR2 sequences are SEHNR and FQNEAQ (reference sequence). This CDR3 spans 16 amino acids. In nucleotides, the CDR3 is TGTGCCAGCAGCTTAATCCCTACAGGGGGTGCTTCACCCCTCCACTTT. It yields the protein CASSLIPTGGASPLHF.

The J gene is TRBJ1-3, the V gene TRBV5-6; D may be TRBD1 (6 bases). Germline V gene lookup returns CDR1 SGHDT and CDR2 YYEEEE. The V gene lost 0 bases and the J gene lost 3 bases, with 13 bases spanning the gap. The CDR3 contains 16 residues. CDR3 in amino acids: CASSLDGTIGGNTIYF. CDR3 nucleotides: TGTGCCAGCAGCTTGGACGGGACAATAGGTGGAAACACCATATATTTT.

The gene calls are TRBV18 and TRBJ1-4; D is possibly TRBD1 (5 bases). Germline V gene lookup returns CDR1 KGHSH and CDR2 LQKENI. Trimming removed 3 bases at V and 2 bases at J, with 7 bases between. CDR3 length: 14 residues. CDR3 sequence (DNA): TGTGCCAGCTCACCCGGGGGGACTAATGAAAAACTGTTTTTT. This encodes CASSPGGTNEKLFF.